This entry describes one T cell receptor delta chain. The antigen is undetermined. The sample originates from a study of Vδ1+ human thymocytes. General study findings and limits: Thymic TRG and TRD repertoires appeared highly polyclonal, with Gaussian CDR3 length distributions. TRD repertoires were essentially private, unlike widely shared TRG clonotypes. The authors advised highly purified populations and single-cell validation.

CDR1 is TSWWSYY, CDR2 QGS, per germline. The CDR3 has 17 residues. With 5 bases clipped from V and 0 bases from J, the junction kept 11 bases outside the gene matches. After alphabeta T cell depletion, CD3+ Vdelta1+ Vdelta2- thymocytes were sorted. Purity of the sorted Vdelta1+ thymocytes ranged from roughly 98% to 99.6%. Sequences come from RNA converted to cDNA by reverse transcription. Multiplex PCR used pooled V-gene forward primers and a constant-region reverse primer to amplify CDR3s. TCRdb fed the multiplex PCR reads to CATT. In the table there are about 20,000 delta-chain clones, around 7.4% of which are singletons.

The chain recombines TRDV1 with TRDJ1; the match to TRDD3 covers 8 bases. The specimen was Vdelta1+ gamma-delta thymocytes from the thymus. Subset denoted: FACS-sorted CD3+ TCRalphabeta- TCRVdelta1+ TCRVdelta2- thymocytes. The clonotype was recovered from a child in the first two years of life who had congenital heart surgery. For the CDR3, the DNA is TGTGCTCTTGGGCCCCACAAGGGACTGGGGGACACCGATAAACTCATCTTT. This gives the protein CALGPHKGLGDTDKLIF.